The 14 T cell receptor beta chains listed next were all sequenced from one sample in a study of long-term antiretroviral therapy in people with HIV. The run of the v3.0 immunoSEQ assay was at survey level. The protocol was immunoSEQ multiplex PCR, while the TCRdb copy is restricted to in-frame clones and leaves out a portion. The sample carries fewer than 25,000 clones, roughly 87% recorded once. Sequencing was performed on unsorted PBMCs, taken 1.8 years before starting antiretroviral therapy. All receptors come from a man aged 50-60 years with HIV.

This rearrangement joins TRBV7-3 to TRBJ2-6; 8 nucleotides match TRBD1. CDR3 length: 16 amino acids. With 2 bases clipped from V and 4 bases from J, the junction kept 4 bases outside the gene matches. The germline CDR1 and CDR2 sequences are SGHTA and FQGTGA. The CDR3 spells CASSLGQGGGANVLTF. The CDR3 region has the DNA TGTGCCAGCAGCTTAGGACAGGGCGGCGGGGCCAACGTCCTGACTTTC. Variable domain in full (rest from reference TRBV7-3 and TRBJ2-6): GAGVSQTPSNKVTEKGKYVELRCDPISGHTALYWYRQSLGQGPEFLIYFQGTGAADDSGLPNDRFFAVRPEGSVSTLKIQRTERGDSAVYLCASSLGQGGGANVLTFGAGSRLTVL.

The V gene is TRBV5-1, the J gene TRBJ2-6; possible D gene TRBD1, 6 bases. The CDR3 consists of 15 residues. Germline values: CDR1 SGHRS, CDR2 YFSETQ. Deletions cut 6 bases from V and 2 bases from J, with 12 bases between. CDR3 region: CASTMRGTGANVLTF. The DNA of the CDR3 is TGCGCCAGCACCATGAGGGGGACTGGGGCCAACGTCCTGACTTTC.

CDR3 region: CASSFITSYEQYF. The CDR3 region has the DNA TGTGCCAGCAGCTTCATTACCTCCTACGAGCAGTACTTC. The chain joins TRBV7-2 to TRBJ2-7; D not certain. Trimming left V 3 bases short and J 0 bases short, with 6 bases between. CDR1 and CDR2 (germline): SGHTA, FQGNSA. The CDR3 extends over 13 amino acids.

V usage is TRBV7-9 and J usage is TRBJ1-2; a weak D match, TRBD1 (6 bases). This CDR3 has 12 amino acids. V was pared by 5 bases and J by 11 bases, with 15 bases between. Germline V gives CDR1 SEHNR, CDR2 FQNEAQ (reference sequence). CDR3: CASSHGQLLYTF. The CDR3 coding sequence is TGTGCCAGCAGCCACGGACAGCTACTTTACACCTTC.

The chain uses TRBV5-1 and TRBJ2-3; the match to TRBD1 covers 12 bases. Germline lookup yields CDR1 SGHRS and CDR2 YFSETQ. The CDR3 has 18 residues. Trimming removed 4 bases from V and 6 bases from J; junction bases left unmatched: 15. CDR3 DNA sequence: TGCGCCAGCAGCAGGGGGACAGGGGGCGCGAGGTTAACGGATACGCAGTATTTT. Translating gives CASSRGTGGARLTDTQYF.

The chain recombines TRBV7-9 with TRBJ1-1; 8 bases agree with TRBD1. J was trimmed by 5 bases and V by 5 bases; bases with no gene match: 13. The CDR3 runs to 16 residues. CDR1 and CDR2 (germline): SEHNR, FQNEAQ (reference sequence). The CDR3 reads CASSPRGRGIGTEAFF. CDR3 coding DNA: TGTGCCAGCAGCCCCAGGGGGCGAGGGATAGGGACTGAAGCTTTCTTT.

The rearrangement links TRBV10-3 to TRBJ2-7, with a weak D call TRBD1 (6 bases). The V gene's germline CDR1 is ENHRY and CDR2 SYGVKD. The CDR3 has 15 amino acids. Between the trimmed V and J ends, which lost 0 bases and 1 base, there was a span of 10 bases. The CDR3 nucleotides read TGTGCCATCAGTGAGTCGGGGCAGGGGTCCTACGAGCAGTACTTC. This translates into CAISESGQGSYEQYF.

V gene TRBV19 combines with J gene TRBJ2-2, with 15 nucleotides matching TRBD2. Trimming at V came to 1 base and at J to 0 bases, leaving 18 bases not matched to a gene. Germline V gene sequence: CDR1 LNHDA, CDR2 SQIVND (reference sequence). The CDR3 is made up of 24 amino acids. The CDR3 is CASSIAQRVSGLAGGFSNTGELFF. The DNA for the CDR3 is TGTGCCAGTAGTATAGCACAGAGGGTTTCAGGACTAGCGGGGGGGTTCTCGAACACCGGGGAGCTGTTTTTT.

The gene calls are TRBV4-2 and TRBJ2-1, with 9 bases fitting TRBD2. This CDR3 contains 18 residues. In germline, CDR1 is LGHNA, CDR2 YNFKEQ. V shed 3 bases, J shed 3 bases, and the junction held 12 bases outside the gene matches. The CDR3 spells CASSQSPGLADNYNEQFF. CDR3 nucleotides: TGTGCCAGCAGCCAGTCTCCGGGACTAGCCGATAACTACAATGAGCAGTTCTTC.

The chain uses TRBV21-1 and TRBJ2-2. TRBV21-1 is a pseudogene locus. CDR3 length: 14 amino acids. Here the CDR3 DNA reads TGTGCCAGCAGCCTCCCGGGACGCACCGGGGAGCTGTTTTTT. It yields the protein CASSLPGRTGELFF.

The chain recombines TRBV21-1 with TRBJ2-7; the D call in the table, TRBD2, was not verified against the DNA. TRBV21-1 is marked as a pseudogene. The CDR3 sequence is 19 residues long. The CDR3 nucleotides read TGTGCCAGCAGCACCCTAGCGGGGGGCTCCGATAGTTTAACCTACGAGCAGTACTTC. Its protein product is CASSTLAGGSDSLTYEQYF.

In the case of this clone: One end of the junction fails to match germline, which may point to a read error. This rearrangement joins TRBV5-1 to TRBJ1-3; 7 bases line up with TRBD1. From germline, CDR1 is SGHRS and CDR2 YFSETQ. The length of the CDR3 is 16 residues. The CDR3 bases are TGCGCCAGCAGTATCGGGACAGATTTGTTTGGAAGCACCATATATTTT. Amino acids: CASSIGTDLFGSTIYF.

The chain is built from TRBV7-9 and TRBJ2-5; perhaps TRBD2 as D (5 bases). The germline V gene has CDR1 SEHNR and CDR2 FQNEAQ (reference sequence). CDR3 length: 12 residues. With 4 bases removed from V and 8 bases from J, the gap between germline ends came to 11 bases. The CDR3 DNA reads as TGTGCCAGCAGCTACATCCGGGATACCCAGTACTTC. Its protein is CASSYIRDTQYF.

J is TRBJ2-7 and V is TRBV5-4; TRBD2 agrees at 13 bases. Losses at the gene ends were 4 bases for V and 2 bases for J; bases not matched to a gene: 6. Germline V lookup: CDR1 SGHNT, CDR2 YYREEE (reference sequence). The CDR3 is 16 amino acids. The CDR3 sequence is CASSPRTSGRPYEQYF. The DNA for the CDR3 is TGTGCCAGCAGCCCCCGGACTAGCGGGAGACCCTACGAGCAGTACTTC.